This TCR beta chain was observed in a study of regulatory T cells in long-lasting Graves disease. Study-level findings and limits: The study found lower TCR diversity in persistent Graves' patients than in newly diagnosed ones.

Through Arm-PCR of CDR3 regions and iRepertoire HTBI primers, TCR beta libraries were built. Original analysis: Identification across samples found 50 to 80 TRBV and approximately 15 TRBJ segments. TCRdb recomputed calls from the multiplex PCR reads with MiXCR, one row per CDR3 protein. The V and J calls, along with clone size, are taken from TCRdb and not from the paper's own processing. Counted here are 400,000 to 550,000 distinct CDR3 sequences, 15% to 20% occurring once; the ten biggest clones make up about 23%. Germline V gene data show CDR1 as GTSNPN and CDR2 as SVGIG (reference sequence). The CDR3 runs to 13 residues. V lost 3 bases and J 1 base, leaving 7 bases between the germline ends. For this clonotype: What it recognizes is unknown.

Noted time point: newly diagnosed GD, antithyroid drugs for less than 3 months. Following extraction of RNA from PBMCs, that RNA was used to make the TCR library. As collected, the peripheral blood samples measured around 9 milliliters each and went into EDTA tubes. These data were also filed under a second study, of T cells in Graves' hyperthyroidism and ophthalmopathy. From that second work: Ophthalmopathy cases were set apart from stable hyperthyroidism by a 13 V-J model.

The sequenced sample was peripheral blood mononuclear cells (PBMCs), obtained at new diagnosis, from a patient treated with antithyroid drugs. This receptor was taken from a woman under 30 with Graves disease. The rearrangement uses TRBV30 and TRBJ1-5, with D possibly TRBD1 on 5 matching bases. Here the CDR3 reads CAWSGTSNQPQHF. CDR3 in DNA: TGTGCCTGGAGCGGGACCAGCAATCAGCCCCAGCATTTT.